This TCR beta chain was profiled in a study of CD8+ T cells in alopecia areata. General study findings and limits: The study also sequences resident alphabeta T cells of normal skin in scalp samples.

To note about this clone: Its antigen is not identified.

Reverse transcription of extracted RNA yielded cDNA, which provided the sequencing template. Produced via immunoSEQ multiplex PCR; TCRdb's table is partial and in-frame only. The sample lists roughly 200,000 clones; roughly 60% were seen once. Germline CDR1 and CDR2: GTSNPN and SVGIG (reference sequence). V was clipped by 2 bases and J by 6 bases, with 20 bases between them. This CDR3 spans 16 amino acids. This material consisted of CD4+ T cells sorted from blood, taken at week 0. The sequence was collected from a human donor with alopecia areata. J is TRBJ2-1 and V is TRBV30; the D gene is possibly TRBD2 (7 bases). The CDR3 bases are TGTGCCTGGAGTCCACCTAGTTATGGGGGGGCCAATGAGCAGTTCTTC. Amino acids: CAWSPPSYGGANEQFF.